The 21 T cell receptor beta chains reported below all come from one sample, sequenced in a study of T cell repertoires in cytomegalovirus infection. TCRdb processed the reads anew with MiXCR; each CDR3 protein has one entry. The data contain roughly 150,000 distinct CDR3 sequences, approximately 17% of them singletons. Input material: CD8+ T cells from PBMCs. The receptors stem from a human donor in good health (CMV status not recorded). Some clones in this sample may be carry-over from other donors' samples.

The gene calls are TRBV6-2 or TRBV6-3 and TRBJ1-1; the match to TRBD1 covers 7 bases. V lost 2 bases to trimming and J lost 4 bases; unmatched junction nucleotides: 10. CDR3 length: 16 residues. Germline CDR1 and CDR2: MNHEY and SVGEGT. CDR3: CASSYAEGGWGTEAFF. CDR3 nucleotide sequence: TGTGCCAGCAGTTACGCCGAAGGGGGCTGGGGCACTGAAGCTTTCTTT.

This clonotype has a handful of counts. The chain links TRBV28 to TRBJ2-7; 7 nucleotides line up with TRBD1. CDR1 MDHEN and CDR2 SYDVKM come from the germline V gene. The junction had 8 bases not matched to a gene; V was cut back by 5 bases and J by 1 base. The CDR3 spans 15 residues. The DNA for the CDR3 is TGTGCCAGCAGTGGCGGACGACAGGGTTCCTACGAGCAGTACTTC. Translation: CASSGGRQGSYEQYF.

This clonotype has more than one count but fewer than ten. The CDR3: CASSLGVAPKNIQYF. The CDR3 coding sequence is TGTGCCAGCAGCTTAGGGGTAGCCCCCAAAAACATTCAGTACTTC. The V call is TRBV7-9, the J call TRBJ2-4; D is unclear. Germline V lookup: CDR1 SEHNR, CDR2 FQNEAQ (reference sequence). The CDR3 totals 15 residues. The ends were cut back, 1 base at V and 2 bases at J, with 9 bases in the middle.

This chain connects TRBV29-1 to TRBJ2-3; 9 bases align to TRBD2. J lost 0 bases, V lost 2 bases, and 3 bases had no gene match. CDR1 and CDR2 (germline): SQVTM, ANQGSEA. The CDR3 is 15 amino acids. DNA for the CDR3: TGCAGCGTTGAACAGCGGGGGGCCAGCACAGATACGCAGTATTTT. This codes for CSVEQRGASTDTQYF.

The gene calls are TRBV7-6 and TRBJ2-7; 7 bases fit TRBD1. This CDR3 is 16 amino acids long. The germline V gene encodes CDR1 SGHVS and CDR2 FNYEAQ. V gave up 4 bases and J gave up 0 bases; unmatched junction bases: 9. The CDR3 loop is CASSSWTGAYSYEQYF. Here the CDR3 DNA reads TGTGCCAGCAGCTCCTGGACAGGCGCATACTCCTACGAGCAGTACTTC.

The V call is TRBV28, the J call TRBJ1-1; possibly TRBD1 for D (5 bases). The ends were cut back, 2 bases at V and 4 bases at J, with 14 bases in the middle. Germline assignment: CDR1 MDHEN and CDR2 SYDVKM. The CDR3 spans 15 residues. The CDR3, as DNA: TGTGCCAGCAGTTTAGGGGGAAGGGTTTTCACTGAAGCTTTCTTT. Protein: CASSLGGRVFTEAFF.

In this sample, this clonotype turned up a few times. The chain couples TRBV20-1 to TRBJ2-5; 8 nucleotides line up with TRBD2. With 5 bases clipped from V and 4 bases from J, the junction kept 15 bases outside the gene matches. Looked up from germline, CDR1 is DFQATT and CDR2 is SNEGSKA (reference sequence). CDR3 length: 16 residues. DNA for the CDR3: TGCAGTGCTCCCCCGGGGGAAGGGAGCGGGGGAGAGACCCAGTACTTC. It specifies CSAPPGEGSGGETQYF.

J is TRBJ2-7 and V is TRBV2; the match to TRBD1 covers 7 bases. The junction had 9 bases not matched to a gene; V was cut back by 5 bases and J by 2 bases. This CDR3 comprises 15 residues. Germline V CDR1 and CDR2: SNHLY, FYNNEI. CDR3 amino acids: CASSRPGQQTYEQYF. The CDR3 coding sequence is TGTGCCAGCAGTCGACCGGGACAGCAAACCTACGAGCAGTACTTC.

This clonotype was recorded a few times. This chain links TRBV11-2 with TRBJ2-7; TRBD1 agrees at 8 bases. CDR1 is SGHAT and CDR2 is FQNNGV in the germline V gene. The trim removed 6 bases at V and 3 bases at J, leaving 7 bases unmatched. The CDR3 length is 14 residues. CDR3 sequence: CASRGQVRGYEQYF. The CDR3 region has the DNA TGTGCCAGCAGGGGACAGGTTAGAGGCTACGAGCAGTACTTC.

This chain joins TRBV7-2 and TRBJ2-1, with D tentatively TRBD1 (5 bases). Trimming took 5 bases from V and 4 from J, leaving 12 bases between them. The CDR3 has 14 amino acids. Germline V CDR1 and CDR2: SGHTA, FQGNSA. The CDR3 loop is CASSQTDRYNEQFF. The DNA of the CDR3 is TGTGCCAGCAGCCAGACCGACAGATACAATGAGCAGTTCTTC.

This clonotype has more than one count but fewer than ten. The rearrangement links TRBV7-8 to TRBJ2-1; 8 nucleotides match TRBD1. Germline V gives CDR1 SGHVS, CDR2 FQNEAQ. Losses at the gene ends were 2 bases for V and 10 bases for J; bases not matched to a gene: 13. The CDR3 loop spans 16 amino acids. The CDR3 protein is CASSLMSGQAFGEQFF. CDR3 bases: TGTGCCAGCAGCTTAATGTCGGGACAGGCTTTTGGGGAGCAGTTCTTC. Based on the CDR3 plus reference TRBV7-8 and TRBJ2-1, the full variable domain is GAGVSQSPRYKVAKRGQDVALRCDPISGHVSLFWYQQALGQGPEFLTYFQNEAQLDKSGLPSDRFFAERPEGSVSTLKIQRTQQEDSAVYLCASSLMSGQAFGEQFFGPGTRLTVL.

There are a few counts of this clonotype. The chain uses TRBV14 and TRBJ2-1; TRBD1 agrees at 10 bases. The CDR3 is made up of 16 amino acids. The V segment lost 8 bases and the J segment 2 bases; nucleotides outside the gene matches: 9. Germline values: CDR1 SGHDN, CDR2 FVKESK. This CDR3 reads CASSWTGGGAYNEQFF. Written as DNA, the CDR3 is TGTGCCAGCTCTTGGACAGGGGGGGGGGCCTACAATGAGCAGTTCTTC.

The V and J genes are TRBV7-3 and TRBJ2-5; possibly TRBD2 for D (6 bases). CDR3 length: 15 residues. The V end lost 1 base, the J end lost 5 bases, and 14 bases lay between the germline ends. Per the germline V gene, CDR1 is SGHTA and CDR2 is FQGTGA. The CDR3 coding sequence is TGTGCCAGCAGCTTAAGAGGAGGGGAATTGGAGACCCAGTACTTC. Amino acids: CASSLRGGELETQYF. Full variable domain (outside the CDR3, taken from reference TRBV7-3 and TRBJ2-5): GAGVSQTPSNKVTEKGKYVELRCDPISGHTALYWYRQSLGQGPEFLIYFQGTGAADDSGLPNDRFFAVRPEGSVSTLKIQRTERGDSAVYLCASSLRGGELETQYFGPGTRLLVL.

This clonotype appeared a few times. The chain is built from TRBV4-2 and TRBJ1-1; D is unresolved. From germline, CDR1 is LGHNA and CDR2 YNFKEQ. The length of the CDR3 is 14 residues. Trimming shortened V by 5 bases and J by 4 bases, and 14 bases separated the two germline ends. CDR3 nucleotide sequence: TGTGCCAGCAGCAGTGGAGGTTCTATCACTGAAGCTTTCTTT. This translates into CASSSGGSITEAFF.

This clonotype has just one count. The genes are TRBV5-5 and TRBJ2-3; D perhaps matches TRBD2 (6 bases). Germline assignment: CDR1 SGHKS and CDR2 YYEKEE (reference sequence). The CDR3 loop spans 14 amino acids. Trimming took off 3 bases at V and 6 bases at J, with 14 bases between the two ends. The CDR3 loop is CASSSEGLRDTQYF. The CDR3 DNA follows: TGTGCCAGCAGCTCGGAGGGGCTTAGGGATACGCAGTATTTT. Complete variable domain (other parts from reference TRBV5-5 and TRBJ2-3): DAGVTQSPTHLIKTRGQQVTLRCSPISGHKSVSWYQQVLGQGPQFIFQYYEKEERGRGNFPDRFSARQFPNYSSELNVNALLLGDSALYLCASSSEGLRDTQYFGPGTRLTVL.

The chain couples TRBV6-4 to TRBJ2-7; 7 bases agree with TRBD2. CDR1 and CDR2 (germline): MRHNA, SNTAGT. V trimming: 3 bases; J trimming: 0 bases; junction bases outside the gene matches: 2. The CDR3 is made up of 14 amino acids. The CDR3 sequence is CASSEREVSYEQYF. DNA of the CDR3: TGTGCCAGCAGTGAACGGGAGGTCTCCTACGAGCAGTACTTC.

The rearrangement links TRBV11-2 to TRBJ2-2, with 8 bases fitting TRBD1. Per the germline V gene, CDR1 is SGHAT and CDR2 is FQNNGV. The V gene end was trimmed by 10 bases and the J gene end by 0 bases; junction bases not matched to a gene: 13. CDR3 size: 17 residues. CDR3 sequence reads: CATPGQEAPANTGELFF. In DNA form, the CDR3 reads TGTGCCACCCCGGGACAGGAAGCTCCTGCGAACACCGGGGAGCTGTTTTTT.

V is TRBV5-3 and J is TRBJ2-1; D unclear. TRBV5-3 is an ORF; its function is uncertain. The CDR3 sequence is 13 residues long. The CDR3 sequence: CAEHGSSYNEQFF. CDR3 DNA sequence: TGTGCGGAACACGGTAGCTCCTACAATGAGCAGTTCTTC.

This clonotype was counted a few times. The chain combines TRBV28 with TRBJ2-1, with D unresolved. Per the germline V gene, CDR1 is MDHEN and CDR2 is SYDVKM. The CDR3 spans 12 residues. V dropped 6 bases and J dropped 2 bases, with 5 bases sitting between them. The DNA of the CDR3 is TGTGCCAGCAGGGACGCCTACAATGAGCAGTTCTTC. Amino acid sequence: CASRDAYNEQFF.

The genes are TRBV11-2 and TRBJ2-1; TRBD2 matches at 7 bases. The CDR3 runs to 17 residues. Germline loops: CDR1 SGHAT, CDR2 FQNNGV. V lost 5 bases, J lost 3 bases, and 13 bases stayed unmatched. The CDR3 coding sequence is TGTGCCAGCAGCGGGGCGGGAGCGGGGAGCTTCTACAATGAGCAGTTCTTC. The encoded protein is CASSGAGAGSFYNEQFF.

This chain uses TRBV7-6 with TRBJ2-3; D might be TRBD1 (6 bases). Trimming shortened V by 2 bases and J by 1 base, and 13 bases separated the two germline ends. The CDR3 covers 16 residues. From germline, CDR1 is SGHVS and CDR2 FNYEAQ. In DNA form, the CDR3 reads TGTGCCAGCAGCTTACGAGGGGGAAAGGGCACAGATACGCAGTATTTT. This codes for CASSLRGGKGTDTQYF.